A selection of T cell receptor beta chains follows, all from one sample in a study of blood T cell repertoires in COVID-19. Assay: immunoSEQ multiplex PCR; the TCRdb copy retains only in-frame clones and omits some. The data contain hundreds of thousands of clones, under 90% of them seen just once; the ten biggest clones take up about 4%. The sequencing input was PBMCs or T cells enriched from blood (not recorded which). The source of these receptors is a woman in her 30s with acute COVID-19. The CDR3 runs from the conserved cysteine through the conserved F or W. A D gene is named only where the DNA matches it firmly. Clone size is shown for a subset of rows, as once, few, many or a class of expanded clone.

V	length	J	D	size	CDR3	DNA
TRBV28	10	TRBJ1-5	.	.	CASRKQAQHF	TGTGCCAGCAGAAAGCAGGCCCAGCATTTT
TRBV6-5	13	TRBJ1-6	.	once	CASRTAGDSPLHF	TGTGCCAGCAGGACGGCGGGAGATTCACCCCTCCACTTT
TRBV5-1	18	TRBJ2-3	TRBD2	.	CASSLGSGGGASTDTQYF	TGCGCCAGCAGCTTGGGCTCTGGCGGGGGGGCTAGCACAGATACGCAGTATTTT
TRBV6-2/TRBV6-3	13	TRBJ2-5	.	.	CASSFGQRGTQYF	TGTGCCAGCAGTTTTGGACAGCGCGGGACCCAGTACTTC
TRBV4-3	16	TRBJ1-3	TRBD1	.	CASSQDRGLGGNTIYF	TGCGCCAGCAGCCAAGACAGGGGGCTCGGTGGAAACACCATATATTTT
TRBV12-3/TRBV12-4	13	TRBJ2-5	.	.	CASSFVAMETQYF	TGTGCCAGCAGTTTCGTAGCGATGGAGACCCAGTACTTC
TRBV29-1	12	TRBJ2-1	.	.	CSVERDYNEQFF	TGCAGCGTTGAGAGGGACTACAATGAGCAGTTCTTC
TRBV6-5	14	TRBJ2-7	TRBD1	.	CASSPTDRVHEQYF	TGTGCCAGCAGCCCCACGGACAGGGTACACGAGCAGTACTTC
TRBV15	16	TRBJ2-2	.	.	CATSSKRYGSTGELFF	TGTGCCACCAGCAGCAAGAGGTACGGATCCACCGGGGAGCTGTTTTTT
TRBV2	11	TRBJ1-4	.	few	CASNRVEKLFF	TGTGCCAGCAACAGGGTTGAAAAACTGTTTTTT
TRBV7-6	14	TRBJ2-2	.	.	CASSLEAGTGELFF	TGTGCCAGCAGCTTAGAAGCAGGGACCGGGGAGCTGTTTTTT
TRBV2	14	TRBJ1-5	.	few	CASSVQGWPQPQHF	TGTGCCAGCAGTGTACAGGGTTGGCCTCAGCCCCAGCATTTT
TRBV7-9	15	TRBJ2-3	.	few	CASSLDRGATDTQYF	TGTGCCAGCAGCTTAGATCGGGGGGCGACAGATACGCAGTATTTT
TRBV7-9	16	TRBJ1-1	TRBD1	.	CASTMDRGNLNTEAFF	TGTGCCAGCACCATGGACAGGGGAAACCTGAACACTGAAGCTTTCTTT
TRBV10-2	14	TRBJ1-3	.	.	CASSDGREVNTIYF	TGCGCCAGCAGTGATGGCAGGGAAGTAAACACCATATATTTT
TRBV27	16	TRBJ2-7	TRBD1	.	CASSPDAERQGREQYF	TGTGCCAGCAGTCCCGACGCCGAAAGACAGGGTCGCGAGCAGTACTTC
TRBV6-2/TRBV6-3	14	TRBJ1-4	.	few	CASSPREGREKLFF	TGTGCCAGCAGTCCCAGGGAAGGTCGTGAAAAACTGTTTTTT
TRBV6-5	16	TRBJ2-2	TRBD1	.	CASSLTQTGPTGELFF	TGTGCCAGCAGTTTAACCCAGACAGGGCCCACCGGGGAGCTGTTTTTT
TRBV5-1	13	TRBJ2-1	TRBD2	.	CASSFTREGEQFF	TGCGCCAGCAGCTTCACAAGGGAGGGTGAGCAGTTCTTC
TRBV30	14	TRBJ2-7	TRBD1	.	CAYDPGTVPREQYF	TGTGCCTATGACCCCGGGACAGTCCCTAGGGAGCAGTACTTC
TRBV6-6	13	TRBJ1-6	.	.	CASSLPGQSPLHF	TGTGCCAGCAGTTTACCAGGGCAATCACCCCTCCACTTT
TRBV3-1/TRBV3-2	14	TRBJ2-7	.	.	CASSQFTTGYEQYF	TGTGCCAGCAGCCAATTTACTACGGGCTACGAGCAGTACTTC
TRBV5-1	14	TRBJ2-3	.	.	CASSADSSTDTQYF	TGCGCCAGCAGCGCGGACAGTAGCACAGATACGCAGTATTTT
TRBV5-1	18	TRBJ2-3	.	.	CASSQLGSVDSSTDTQYF	TGCGCCAGCAGTCAACTCGGGTCCGTAGACAGTAGCACAGATACGCAGTATTTT
TRBV5-5	14	TRBJ2-5	.	.	CASSLGHTQETQYF	TGTGCCAGCAGTTTGGGACATACCCAAGAGACCCAGTACTTC
TRBV19	15	TRBJ2-2	.	.	CASSLTAGNTGELFF	TGTGCCAGTAGCCTGACAGCTGGGAACACCGGGGAGCTGTTTTTT
TRBV14	14	TRBJ1-3	.	.	CASSQDWGGNTIYF	TGTGCCAGCAGCCAAGATTGGGGCGGAAACACCATATATTTT
TRBV28	13	TRBJ1-1	.	.	CASSLSRSTEAFF	TGTGCCAGCAGTTTGTCAAGGAGCACTGAAGCTTTCTTT
TRBV7-2	14	TRBJ2-3	TRBD1	.	CASSLGQGIDTQYF	TGTGCCAGCAGCCTCGGACAGGGCATAGATACGCAGTATTTT
TRBV9	15	TRBJ2-7	TRBD1	.	CASSVGGTGDIRQYF	TGTGCCAGCAGCGTAGGGGGGACAGGTGACATACGACAGTACTTC
TRBV28	12	TRBJ1-1	.	.	CASKERNTEAFF	TGTGCCAGCAAGGAGAGGAACACTGAAGCTTTCTTT
TRBV4-2	18	TRBJ2-3	TRBD2	.	CASSQEPGLAASTDTQYF	TGTGCCAGCAGCCAGGAGCCCGGACTAGCGGCTAGCACAGATACGCAGTATTTT
TRBV19	16	TRBJ1-6	.	once	CASSSRGFSYNSPLHF	TGTGCCAGTAGTAGCAGAGGGTTTTCCTATAATTCACCCCTCCACTTT
TRBV6-1	13	TRBJ2-5	.	.	CASSEVPGVTQYF	TGTGCCAGCAGTGAAGTCCCGGGGGTGACCCAGTACTTC
TRBV12-3/TRBV12-4	13	TRBJ2-7	TRBD1	.	CASSFTGVYEQYF	TGTGCCAGCAGTTTTACAGGGGTCTACGAGCAGTACTTC
TRBV11-3	17	TRBJ2-5	TRBD2	.	CASSPGLAGGNQETQYF	TGTGCCAGCAGTCCCGGACTAGCGGGGGGGAACCAAGAGACCCAGTACTTC
TRBV7-5	14	TRBJ1-5	.	.	CVRSAGTGNQPQHF	TGTGTCAGAAGCGCTGGGACAGGCAATCAGCCCCAGCATTTT
TRBV27	17	TRBJ2-3	TRBD2	.	CASSSRLLAGGTDTQYF	TGTGCCAGCAGTAGCCGGTTACTAGCGGGGGGCACAGATACGCAGTATTTT
TRBV3-1/TRBV3-2	11	TRBJ2-4	.	.	CASRRANIQYF	TGTGCCAGCAGGCGAGCGAACATTCAGTACTTC
TRBV4-3	14	TRBJ2-1	.	.	CASSQEVSIDEQFF	TGCGCCAGCAGCCAAGAGGTTAGTATCGATGAGCAGTTCTTC
TRBV7-8	13	TRBJ1-6	TRBD1	.	CASSRDSNSPLHF	TGTGCCAGCAGCCGGGACAGTAATTCACCCCTCCACTTT
TRBV19	19	TRBJ1-4	TRBD1	.	CASTSSRDRRPATNEKLFF	TGTGCCAGTACTAGCTCCCGGGACAGGAGACCTGCAACTAATGAAAAACTGTTTTTT
TRBV1	16	TRBJ2-7	.	.	CTSSQETGLVLDEQYF	TGCACCAGCAGCCAAGAAACGGGACTAGTTCTTGACGAGCAGTACTTC
TRBV10-1	16	TRBJ2-2	TRBD1	.	CASSDPRTGPTGELFF	TGCGCCAGCAGTGACCCTCGGACAGGGCCCACCGGGGAGCTGTTTTTT
TRBV4-3	15	TRBJ1-1	TRBD1	.	CASSHMSGGWTEAFF	TGCGCCAGCAGCCATATGTCAGGGGGGTGGACTGAAGCTTTCTTT
TRBV7-2	17	TRBJ2-7	.	.	CASSLESGGGASYEQYF	TGTGCCAGCAGCTTAGAATCCGGAGGGGGCGCTTCCTACGAGCAGTACTTC
TRBV5-1	15	TRBJ2-3	TRBD1	.	CASSPDRGGLDTQYF	TGCGCCAGCAGCCCCGACAGGGGCGGCTTAGATACGCAGTATTTT
TRBV5-1	13	TRBJ1-4	.	few	CASSFQGLEKLFF	TGCGCCAGCAGCTTCCAGGGGCTTGAAAAACTGTTTTTT
TRBV30	15	TRBJ2-2	TRBD1	.	CAWSVRTGRPGELFF	TGTGCCTGGAGTGTCCGGACAGGGAGGCCCGGGGAGCTGTTTTTT
TRBV5-5	14	TRBJ2-7	.	.	CASSSLRGFYEQYF	TGTGCCAGCAGTTCGCTTAGGGGGTTTTACGAGCAGTACTTC
TRBV24-1	15	TRBJ1-5	TRBD1	.	CATDSGTGGNQPQHF	TGTGCCACCGACTCTGGGACAGGGGGAAATCAGCCCCAGCATTTT